This passage covers 15 T cell receptor beta chains from one sample sequenced in a study of immune cell composition in non-small cell lung cancer. The table came from immunoSEQ multiplex PCR; TCRdb's copy has only in-frame clones and leaves some out. The table shows over 1,500 clones, with nearly 80% occurring only once. The same specimen was also included in a second study, on CD4 T cells in lung cancer.

The source material was lung tumor tissue. These receptors came from a human donor with non-small cell lung cancer.

The V gene is TRBV6-6, the J gene TRBJ2-5; 8 bases line up with TRBD2. Germline V lookup: CDR1 MNHNY, CDR2 SVGAGI (reference sequence). The CDR3 sequence is 14 residues long. With 2 bases clipped from V and 3 bases from J, the junction kept 2 bases outside the gene matches. DNA of the CDR3: TGTGCCAGCAGTTACCGTAGCGGGAAAGAGACCCAGTACTTC. Translated: CASSYRSGKETQYF.

This clone was observed once. V usage is TRBV11-3 and J usage is TRBJ2-3, with a tentative D call TRBD2 (6 bases). The CDR3 runs 15 residues. V lost 3 bases to trimming and J lost 2 bases, with 12 bases between them. CDR1 is SGHNT, CDR2 YENEEA, per germline. Here the CDR3 DNA reads TGTGCCAGCAGCTTGGAGGGGTTCTCCACAGATACGCAGTATTTT. Its protein product is CASSLEGFSTDTQYF.

The sample holds a few counts of this clone. The genes are TRBV7-2 and TRBJ2-1; 9 nucleotides agree with TRBD2. The CDR3 spans 18 residues. Losses at the gene ends were 3 bases for V and 0 bases for J; bases not matched to a gene: 9. The V gene's germline CDR1 is SGHTA and CDR2 FQGNSA. The CDR3 protein is CASSFPAGGQSSYNEQFF. In DNA form, the CDR3 reads TGTGCCAGCAGCTTTCCAGCGGGGGGCCAGAGCTCCTACAATGAGCAGTTCTTC.

J is TRBJ2-3 and V is TRBV11-2, with D hard to call. The CDR3 has 13 amino acids. Trimming took 5 bases from V and 0 from J, leaving 6 bases between them. Germline values: CDR1 SGHAT, CDR2 FQNNGV. DNA of the CDR3: TGTGCCAGCAGCCAGACTAGCACAGATACGCAGTATTTT. It is translated as CASSQTSTDTQYF.

This clone appeared a single time. The chain uses TRBV6-5 and TRBJ2-3; 11 nucleotides line up with TRBD2. The CDR3 is 16 amino acids. Looked up from germline, CDR1 is MNHEY and CDR2 is SVGAGI. V lost 4 bases to trimming and J lost 2 bases; unmatched junction nucleotides: 5. The CDR3 coding sequence is TGTGCCAGCAGTTGGGGGACTAGCGGTTACACAGATACGCAGTATTTT. It translates to CASSWGTSGYTDTQYF.

The chain carries TRBV9 and TRBJ2-3; TRBD1 matches at 8 bases. The CDR3 extends over 15 amino acids. V lost 0 bases to trimming and J lost 7 bases; unmatched junction nucleotides: 7. The germline CDR1 and CDR2 sequences are SGDLS and YYNGEE. CDR3 residues: CASSVGTGSQHTQYF. As DNA, the CDR3 is TGTGCCAGCAGCGTAGGGACAGGGAGTCAGCATACGCAGTATTTT.

J is TRBJ2-5 and V is TRBV29-1, with TRBD1 matching 8 bases. The CDR3 runs 12 residues. CDR1 and CDR2 from the germline V gene are SQVTM and ANQGSEA. J lost 4 bases, V lost 5 bases, and 3 bases had no gene match. CDR3 DNA sequence: TGCAGCGTTCAGGACAGGGCAGAGACCCAGTACTTC. It is translated as CSVQDRAETQYF.

V gene TRBV9 combines with J gene TRBJ2-2; D remains ambiguous. V shed 0 bases and J shed 4 bases, with 7 bases lying between them. The CDR3 has 14 amino acids. Germline CDR1 and CDR2: SGDLS and YYNGEE. For the CDR3, the DNA is TGTGCCAGCAGCGTAGTACAGTCCACCGGGGAGCTGTTTTTT. This sequence encodes CASSVVQSTGELFF.

This clone was seen a handful of times. This chain links TRBV4-1 with TRBJ1-2; TRBD1 matches 12 bases. Per the germline V gene, CDR1 is MGHRA and CDR2 is YSYEKL. The ends lost 0 bases at V and 4 bases at J; junction bases unmatched: 3. The CDR3 is 16 residues long. In DNA, the CDR3 is TGCGCCAGCAGCCAAGATGGGACAGGGGGCGGCTATGGCTACACCTTC. Translating gives CASSQDGTGGGYGYTF.

The chain links TRBV5-6 to TRBJ2-1; 14 bases agree with TRBD2. Germline V gives CDR1 SGHDT, CDR2 YYEEEE. Trimming removed 4 bases from V and 3 bases from J; junction bases left unmatched: 9. The CDR3 loop spans 18 amino acids. The CDR3 bases are TGTGCCAGCAGCCAAGGACTAGCGGGGGGCTCACTCTACAATGAGCAGTTCTTC. This translates into CASSQGLAGGSLYNEQFF.

The V call is TRBV5-1, the J call TRBJ2-3; TRBD1 matches at 7 bases. Germline-derived CDR1 and CDR2 are SGHRS and YFSETQ. After removal of 4 bases from V and 0 bases from J, the junction contained 14 bases not matched to a gene. The CDR3 has 18 amino acids. The CDR3 DNA is TGCGCCAGCAGCCCCGATCCCCGGACAGGTACTAGCACAGATACGCAGTATTTT. It codes for CASSPDPRTGTSTDTQYF.

This clone was detected once. J is TRBJ2-3 and V is TRBV5-1; the match to TRBD2 covers 7 bases. Germline-derived CDR1 and CDR2 are SGHRS and YFSETQ. Trimming cost V 1 base and J 4 bases; bases outside gene matches: 6. The CDR3 extends over 15 amino acids. The DNA of the CDR3 is TGCGCCAGCAGCTTGAGGGCTAGCGGCCCAGATACGCAGTATTTT. Protein sequence: CASSLRASGPDTQYF.

The chain couples TRBV18 to TRBJ1-1; the match to TRBD1 covers 7 bases. Germline V CDR1 and CDR2: KGHSH, LQKENI. J was trimmed by 6 bases and V by 6 bases; bases with no gene match: 7. This CDR3 has 13 amino acids. The CDR3 sequence: CASSTGWDAEAFF. The CDR3 coding sequence is TGTGCCAGCTCGACAGGGTGGGACGCTGAAGCTTTCTTT.

This chain connects TRBV7-2 to TRBJ2-3, with 9 positions matching TRBD1. Unmatched junction bases numbered 6, after V lost 4 bases and J lost 4 bases. In germline, CDR1 is SGHTA, CDR2 FQGNSA. There are 15 residues in the CDR3. Here the CDR3 DNA reads TGTGCCAGCAGCTCCCAACAGGGGGCCCCAGATACGCAGTATTTT. This codes for CASSSQQGAPDTQYF.

The V and J genes are TRBV5-8 and TRBJ1-2; no definite D call. V dropped 4 bases and J dropped 7 bases, with 14 bases sitting between them. The germline CDR1 and CDR2 sequences are SGHTS and YDEGEE. This CDR3 spans 13 amino acids. The CDR3 sequence: CASSQDLEGGYTF. The DNA for the CDR3 is TGTGCCAGCAGCCAAGATCTAGAAGGTGGCTACACCTTC. Based on the CDR3 plus reference TRBV5-8 and TRBJ1-2, the full variable domain is EAGVTQSPTHLIKTRGQQATLRCSPISGHTSVYWYQQALGLGLQFLLWYDEGEERNRGNFPPRFSGRQFPNYSSELNVNALELEDSALYLCASSQDLEGGYTFGSGTRLTVV.